Each of the 2 T cell receptor beta chains below was sequenced from the same sample in a study of blood T cells in healthy people across ages. It was with a sample-barcoded 5' primer and a J-beta primer mix that a second PCR of roughly 6 to 12 cycles was run. TCRdb analysed the 5' RACE reads with MiXCR anew, one entry per CDR3 protein. The top ten clones hold approximately 31% of a sample with around 650,000 distinct CDR3 sequences, 40% to 50% of them seen once. Sequenced material: blood. The receptor set was obtained from a man older than 75 in good health.

The chain recombines TRBV27 with TRBJ1-1; D is perhaps TRBD1 (6 bases). Trimming removed 1 base at V and 0 bases at J, with 15 bases between. The CDR3 length is 17 residues. The V gene's germline CDR1 is MNHEY and CDR2 SMNVEV (reference sequence). Written as DNA, the CDR3 is TGTGCCAGCAGTTTATTGGCAGGGGTGGGAATGAACACTGAAGCTTTCTTT. It encodes CASSLLAGVGMNTEAFF.

As DNA, the CDR3 is TGTGCCAGCAGCGTCGACATATCCTACAATGAGCAGTTCTTC. Translating gives CASSVDISYNEQFF. This chain links TRBV9 with TRBJ2-1; D remains unclear. From germline, CDR1 is SGDLS and CDR2 YYNGEE. Trimming took off 2 bases at V and 1 base at J, with 7 bases between the two ends. This CDR3 is built from 14 residues.